Listed here is a single TCR beta chain. Its antigen specificity is not known. No quality values exist for individual bases; no much larger clone is one base distant. The sample holds other DNA sequences that translate to the same CDR3. The data originate from a study of blood T cell repertoires in COVID-19 (TCRdb year 2020). Turning to the overall study: The collaborator samples originated in the United States, Italy and Spain and spanned the acute and convalescent phases of COVID-19. The material from the prospective study consisted of cDNA or gDNA derived from T cells, B-cell-depleted T cells, or PBMCs. The dataset comprised deeply sampled blood TCRbeta repertoires from subjects exposed to, actively infected with, or recovered from COVID-19. The repertoires were released in a freely available public database meant as a resource for research on the immune response to SARS-CoV-2. The samples were drawn from the first 160 participants of the ongoing ImmuneRACE study and from 1,254 subjects provided by 6 global collaborators. Sample metadata almost always included a de-identified subject ID, COVID-19 status, age in years and sex. HLA class I and class II types, where available, came from metadata supplied by the sample provider rather than from assay-based typing.

The full study reports these points: How much clinical and demographic metadata was included differed by source and by participant, and the metadata was provided uncurated.

TCRbeta CDR3 regions were amplified from genomic DNA by means of the immunoSEQ Assay, a bias-controlled multiplex PCR. The authors' analysis ran thus. Within the assay, amplification of reference gene primers was used to estimate how many nucleated cells each sample contained. To quantify the absolute abundance of each unique TCRbeta CDR3 rearrangement, sequence reads were collapsed and filtered. Productive Simpson clonality was computed per sample as the square root of Simpson's diversity index over productive rearrangements. The source is immuneACCESS, and TCRdb retained only in-frame sequences with V and J called. Part of the clones is not carried over; for the studies checked, unresolved V genes explain less than half of this, and the remainder is unexplained. D and trimming were read from the DNA, whereas the V and J calls and clone size are those reported in that table. This sample holds over 60,000 clones; 82% were observed only once. The ten largest account for around 20% of the sample.

The collaborating institutions used their own protocols to collect whole blood in K2EDTA tubes. For TCRbeta analysis, collaborators shipped samples in one of three forms: frozen whole blood, isolated PBMCs, or DNA extracted from either of those sample types. Taken from the germline V gene (reference sequence), the CDR1 and CDR2 loops are LGHDT and YNNKEL. The CDR3 contains 15 residues, cysteine and phenylalanine counted. Only the CDR3 region is kept as DNA, spanning 45 bases read in frame from base 1. Relative to germline, V is 0 bases shorter and J is 1 base shorter, with 4 bases between their ends.

The rearrangement joined TRBV3-1 (or the pseudogene TRBV3-2) to TRBJ2-6; the D gene identity is not certain. The source of this sequence is a human donor in a cohort sampled during active COVID-19. Sequencing used peripheral blood. This receptor carries the CDR3 CASSQDSSGANVLTF. The sequenced DNA: TGTGCCAGCAGCCAAGACAGTTCTGGGGCCAACGTCCTGACTTTC.